The rows below give T cell receptor beta chains drawn from one sample of a study of Ad26.COV2.S vaccination and SARS-CoV-2 variants. Repertoires were generated with immunoSEQ multiplex PCR, while TCRdb's copy carries only in-frame clones and drops some. The top ten hold about 8% of the sample, which has 380,000 or so clones, 80% to 90% seen once. Source: peripheral blood, taken in a trial of Ad26.COV2.S vaccine versus placebo. The receptors originated from a person between 18 and 60 years old who received the Ad26.COV2.S COVID-19 vaccine or a placebo. Each CDR3 is given with its conserved first and last residue. A D gene is named only where the DNA matches it firmly. For some rows the clone size is stated as once, few or many, or as a class when expanded; others skip it.

v_gene	abundance	d_gene	j_gene	CDR3nt	CDR3aa
TRBV18	-	TRBD1	TRBJ2-5	TGTGCCAGCTCGGGGACAGGGTTCAGCGAGACCCAGTACTTC	CASSGTGFSETQYF
TRBV5-6	-	TRBD1	TRBJ2-1	TGTGCCAGCAGCTACTTGGTCCGCGGACAGGGCTTAAATGAGCAGTTCTTC	CASSYLVRGQGLNEQFF
TRBV18	once	TRBD1	TRBJ2-7	TGTGCCAGCTCACCCGGGACAGGGTCCTACGAGCAGTACTTC	CASSPGTGSYEQYF
TRBV6-5	-	TRBD2	TRBJ2-5	TGTGCCAGCAGCCGAACCGTGGCAGCGGGAGGCACCCAGTACTTC	CASSRTVAAGGTQYF
TRBV3-1/TRBV3-2	-	TRBD2	TRBJ2-3	TGTGCCAGCAGCCTCCAAGGACTAGCGGCTAGCACAGATACGCAGTATTTT	CASSLQGLAASTDTQYF
TRBV7-9	-	-	TRBJ1-2	TGTGCCAGCAGCTTAGAAACAGGCTATGGCTACACCTTC	CASSLETGYGYTF
TRBV3-1/TRBV3-2	-	TRBD1	TRBJ1-1	TGTGCCAGCAGCCAAGGCCGACAGGGGTTGAACACTGAAGCTTTCTTT	CASSQGRQGLNTEAFF
TRBV11-2	-	-	TRBJ2-1	TGTGCCAGCAGCCGGGACTGGGTTTACAATGAGCAGTTCTTC	CASSRDWVYNEQFF
TRBV9	-	-	TRBJ1-2	TGTGCCAGAGGGGCGGGCTATGGCTACACCTTC	CARGAGYGYTF
TRBV4-1	few	TRBD1	TRBJ1-5	TGCGCCAGCAGCCAAGGGGAGGGCAGGGGGAACAATCAGCCCCAGCATTTT	CASSQGEGRGNNQPQHF
TRBV7-3	-	-	TRBJ1-2	TGTGCCAGCAGAAGCCGGGGGACCGCCCGCACCTTC	CASRSRGTARTF
TRBV6-6	once	-	TRBJ2-2	TGTGCCAGCAGCCGGGACGGATTTGGGGAGCTGTTTTTT	CASSRDGFGELFF
TRBV5-4	-	TRBD1	TRBJ1-2	TGTGCCAGCAGCTATAACAGGGGGCGCGGCTACACCTTC	CASSYNRGRGYTF
TRBV7-9	-	TRBD2	TRBJ2-3	TGTGCCAGCAGCTTAGGCACTAGCGGGGGGGCCACAGATACGCAGTATTTT	CASSLGTSGGATDTQYF
TRBV7-9	-	TRBD1	TRBJ2-2	TGTGCCAGCAGCTCCCGGGACAGGGGGCTGTACACCGGGGAGCTGTTTTTT	CASSSRDRGLYTGELFF
TRBV6-5	-	-	TRBJ2-1	TGTGCCAGCAGTTACTCTGACGGGAGTTCCCACAATGAGCAGTTCTTC	CASSYSDGSSHNEQFF
TRBV30	-	-	TRBJ2-7	TGTGCCTGGACCCGTTCGTTCGGCTCCTACGAGCAGTACTTC	CAWTRSFGSYEQYF
TRBV4-3	many	TRBD1	TRBJ2-1	TGCGCCAGCAGCCAAGATCACAGGGGTAATGAGCAGTTCTTC	CASSQDHRGNEQFF
TRBV27	-	TRBD1	TRBJ2-1	TGTGCCAGCACCCTACAGGGGGCCCCGTCGAATGAGCAGTTCTTC	CASTLQGAPSNEQFF
TRBV14	-	TRBD2	TRBJ2-2	TGTGCCAGCAGCCAAGATCCCCTAGCGGGACACACCGGGGAGCTGTTTTTT	CASSQDPLAGHTGELFF
TRBV27	-	-	TRBJ1-5	TGTGCCAGCGCGCGTACAGGGAGTCGCAATCAGCCCCAGCATTTT	CASARTGSRNQPQHF
TRBV5-5	-	TRBD2	TRBJ2-7	TGTGCCAGCAGCTTGGTACTAGCGGATTACGAGCAGTACTTC	CASSLVLADYEQYF
TRBV6-6	few	-	TRBJ1-6	TGTGCCAGCAGTTACATACGGAGCTCCTATAATTCACCCCTCCACTTT	CASSYIRSSYNSPLHF
TRBV5-1	-	-	TRBJ2-1	TGCGCCAGCAGCCCGGAGGGGGACTATTCCAATGAGCAGTTCTTC	CASSPEGDYSNEQFF
TRBV3-1/TRBV3-2	-	TRBD1	TRBJ1-1	TGTGCCAGCAGCCAAGGACAGGGTACCACTGAAGCTTTCTTT	CASSQGQGTTEAFF
TRBV5-1	few	TRBD2	TRBJ2-3	TGCGCCAGCAGCTTTGCGGGGGGGCCCTCAGATACGCAGTATTTT	CASSFAGGPSDTQYF
TRBV27	-	-	TRBJ2-1	TGTGCCAGCAGTTTTACAGGGAACTCCTACAATGAGCAGTTCTTC	CASSFTGNSYNEQFF
TRBV19	-	-	TRBJ2-1	TGTGCCAGTAGTATAGATTACTCCAGCTCCTACAATGAGCAGTTCTTC	CASSIDYSSSYNEQFF
TRBV19	-	TRBD2	TRBJ2-1	TGTGCCAGTAGTATAACGTTTAGCGGGGAGTACAATGAGCAGTTCTTC	CASSITFSGEYNEQFF
TRBV6-5	-	-	TRBJ1-5	TGTGCCAGCAGTTACTCGCCGGGGCAGCCCCAGCATTTT	CASSYSPGQPQHF
TRBV7-8	-	TRBD1	TRBJ2-5	TGTGCCAGCAGCCCTTGGACAGGGGGCAAGGAGACCCAGTACTTC	CASSPWTGGKETQYF
TRBV7-2	-	-	TRBJ1-2	TGTGCCAGCAGCTTAGGGGCGGTTCATGGCTACACCTTC	CASSLGAVHGYTF
TRBV18	-	-	TRBJ1-4	TGTGCCAGCTCACCACAATCGGGCCTAAATGAAAAACTGTTTTTT	CASSPQSGLNEKLFF
TRBV24-1	once	-	TRBJ2-3	TGTGCCACCAGTGACCATCCTACAGGGAGGCGCACAGATACGCAGTATTTT	CATSDHPTGRRTDTQYF
TRBV2	once	-	TRBJ1-1	TGTGCCAGCAATAGCTGGGGGGGCTCTGAAGCTTTCTTT	CASNSWGGSEAFF
TRBV4-1	-	TRBD1	TRBJ1-1	TGCGCCAGCAGCCAAGTTGCAGGGGGCTTTAACACTGAAGCTTTCTTT	CASSQVAGGFNTEAFF
TRBV7-7	once	TRBD2	TRBJ2-5	TGTGCCAGCAGCTGGGGTCTAGCGGGGGGGAACCAAGAGACCCAGTACTTC	CASSWGLAGGNQETQYF
TRBV27	-	TRBD1	TRBJ1-2	TGTGCCAGCAGTACCCGGACAGGGCCTACTTTTAACTATGGCTACACCTTC	CASSTRTGPTFNYGYTF
TRBV20-1	-	TRBD2	TRBJ2-7	TGCAGCGGTTCTAGCGGTTACGAGCAGTACTTC	CSGSSGYEQYF
TRBV4-3	-	-	TRBJ1-2	TGCGCCAGCAGCCAAGTGGCGGGGATCTATGGCTACACCTTC	CASSQVAGIYGYTF
TRBV30	once	-	TRBJ1-3	TGTGCCTGGAACTCCGGGACCACACGTTGGACTGGAAACACCATATATTTT	CAWNSGTTRWTGNTIYF
TRBV7-2	-	TRBD1	TRBJ1-5	TGTGCCAGCAGCTTAACCAGGACAGGGGGTAATCAGCCCCAGCATTTT	CASSLTRTGGNQPQHF
TRBV4-1	-	-	TRBJ2-7	TGCGCCAGCAGCCAAGATGACGCCGGAGGCTACGAGCAGTACTTC	CASSQDDAGGYEQYF